Below are 8 T cell receptor beta chains sequenced from a single sample in a study of regulatory T cells in long-lasting Graves disease. Both iRepertoire HTBI primers and Arm-PCR of CDR3 regions were used to build the TCR beta libraries. Each CDR3 protein is one row after TCRdb ran MiXCR on the multiplex PCR reads. The sample consists of about 290,000 distinct CDR3 sequences, 20% to 25% of them appearing once. The time point denotes: persistent/refractory GD, antithyroid drugs over 5 years with positive TRAb. TCR sequences were obtained from RNA taken from PBMCs. The sequencing here drew on peripheral blood mononuclear cells (PBMCs), taken when the disease was refractory, from a patient treated with antithyroid drugs. These receptors were obtained from a female donor with Graves disease.

This clonotype appeared a few times. The chain employs TRBV6-2 or TRBV6-3 and TRBJ1-2; D not certain. V gave up 2 bases and J gave up 6 bases, with 10 bases separating them. CDR3 size: 13 residues. Per germline, CDR1 MNHEY and CDR2 SVGEGT. The CDR3 region is CASSYRLLDGYTF. Written as DNA, the CDR3 is TGTGCCAGCAGTTACAGGTTGTTGGATGGCTACACCTTC.

This chain uses TRBV7-2 with TRBJ2-7, with 7 bases identical to TRBD2. CDR3 size: 16 residues. CDR1 SGHTA and CDR2 FQGNSA come from the germline V gene. Trimming at V came to 5 bases and at J to 0 bases, leaving 10 bases not matched to a gene. The CDR3 DNA follows: TGTGCCAGCAGCAAACTCGCTCTAGCGGACTCCTACGAGCAGTACTTC. As protein: CASSKLALADSYEQYF.

In this sample, this clonotype turned up a few times. The gene calls are TRBV4-2 and TRBJ2-5, with a weak D call TRBD2 (5 bases). The CDR3 totals 15 residues. Per germline, CDR1 LGHNA and CDR2 YNFKEQ. V was trimmed by 1 base and J by 4 bases, leaving 13 bases between them. CDR3 protein: CASSQASGRGETQYF. The DNA of the CDR3 is TGTGCCAGCAGCCAAGCTTCTGGACGGGGAGAGACCCAGTACTTC.

This clonotype was seen many times. The chain links TRBV7-9 to TRBJ2-7, with 12 bases fitting TRBD2. Germline loops: CDR1 SEHNR, CDR2 FQNEAQ (reference sequence). CDR3 length equals 16 residues. V trimming: 5 bases; J trimming: 4 bases; junction bases outside the gene matches: 9. CDR3 nucleotide sequence: TGTGCCAGCAGCCCACGTATGACTAGCGGGAGATACGAGCAGTACTTC. Its translation: CASSPRMTSGRYEQYF.

This clonotype was detected only once. J is TRBJ2-1 and V is TRBV12-3 or TRBV12-4; D may be TRBD1 or TRBD2 (5 bases each). This CDR3 contains 14 residues. The germline V and J ends were trimmed by 3 bases and 10 bases, with 16 bases remaining between them. The DNA of the CDR3 is TGTGCCAGCAGTTTCGGGATGGACACGGGGGAGCAGTTCTTC. This sequence encodes CASSFGMDTGEQFF.

The CDR3 protein is CSARATLAGAGEQYF. The CDR3 region has the DNA TGCAGTGCTAGGGCCACACTAGCGGGAGCGGGCGAGCAGTACTTC. The chain has TRBV20-1 and TRBJ2-7, with 11 nucleotides matching TRBD2. Germline CDR1 DFQATT, CDR2 SNEGSKA (reference sequence). This CDR3 has 15 residues. J was trimmed by 6 bases and V by 3 bases; bases with no gene match: 10.

This clonotype was counted at least ten times. The J gene is TRBJ2-4, the V gene TRBV24-1; no firm D call. CDR1 KGHDR and CDR2 SFDVKD come from the germline V gene. The V end lost 3 bases, the J end lost 2 bases, and 1 base lay between the germline ends. The CDR3 runs to 12 residues. For the CDR3, the DNA is TGTGCCACCAGTGATCCCAAAAACATTCAGTACTTC. Encoded protein: CATSDPKNIQYF.

The V call is TRBV18, the J call TRBJ2-7; D possibly corresponds to TRBD1 (5 bases). Deletions cut 0 bases from V and 3 bases from J, with 9 bases between. Germline lookup yields CDR1 KGHSH and CDR2 LQKENI. There are 14 residues in the CDR3. CDR3: CASSPPTTDYEQYF. CDR3 bases: TGTGCCAGCTCACCACCGACGACAGACTACGAGCAGTACTTC.